This T cell receptor (beta chain) derives from a study of blood T cells in healthy people across ages (dated by TCRdb to the mid-2010s). With respect to the entire study: In model experiments, roughly one uniquely barcoded TCR beta cDNA molecule per two T cells was captured by template switching. Age-related changes in TCR beta repertoire diversity were measured in the study by deep sequencing normalized with unique cDNA molecular identifiers. Donors were grouped into four age groups: young (average 16 years), middle-aged (39), aged (about 60) and long-lived (just over 80). To avoid experimental bias, donors of different ages were distributed randomly across sequencing lanes. Two additional independent replicas of 1 million unique cDNA reads from the same blood draw were analyzed for two donors (one aged 18 to 30 and one aged 80 or older).

The method was 5' RACE. A second PCR of roughly 7 to 11 cycles was performed with a sample-barcoded 5' primer and a J-beta primer mix. Each TCR beta cDNA molecule received a unique molecular identifier from a template-switch 5' adaptor carrying 12 random nucleotides. At least 2.5 million CDR3-containing paired-end reads were obtained from each sample. First-strand cDNA was synthesized from all RNA with the Mint cDNA synthesis kit, primed by a TRBC-specific oligonucleotide. All cDNA was treated with uracil-DNA glycosylase and then went through a first 18-cycle PCR with the universal primers M1SS and BC2_uni_R. As for the original processing: For normalization, 1 million high-quality reads, each with a distinct molecular identifier, were randomly selected from each sample. Reads with shared molecular identifiers were discarded instead of being binned into consensus sequences. MiTCR, run with a Q25 quality threshold and the strictest error-elimination algorithm, handled CDR3 identification, clonotype clustering and error correction. A nonparametric unseen species model using Euler transformation provided a lower-bound estimate of total TCR beta diversity. In TCRdb, the public reads were trimmed at Q25 with fastp and aligned with MiXCR, with productive beta chains retained. All rows with the same CDR3 protein become a single entry with the most common DNA and genes. The V and J calls follow TCRdb's processing rather than the paper's. Present in this sample are around 1,800,000 distinct CDR3 sequences, 35% to 50% of which were seen just once. The top ten clonotypes cover more than 20% of the sample.

What the work shows at the level of the full study, not this receptor alone: Because donor CMV infection status was unknown, age-related changes in expanded clonotypes were potentially confounded. The percentage of naive T cells measured by flow cytometry correlated strongly with observed TCR beta diversity. Conclusive comparison of naive and antigen-experienced compartments was prevented by the profiling of bulk unsorted PBMCs. Compared with the aged group, the long-lived group had more naive CD4+ T cells, fewer expanded clones and increased TCR diversity, suggesting age selection. As age increased, observed TCR beta diversity per million T cells dropped in a roughly linear way, and a significant reduction was already evident by age 40. Total diversity estimates from one million sequenced T cells were considered lower bounds and underestimates.

In regard to this clonotype: There is no known antigen for this receptor. Per-base quality was not reported, and no clone a single base away is much larger than it.

Trimmed from V: 4 bases; trimmed from J: 4 bases; junction bases lacking a gene match: 6. CDR1 is given as SGHRS and CDR2 as YFSETQ, both from the germline V gene. Inclusive of the bounding cysteine and phenylalanine, the CDR3 is 16 residues long. The only DNA kept is the CDR3, 48 bases in frame from the first base. Systemically healthy Caucasian individuals from Russia, 39 in total and aged roughly 6 to 95 years, were included as donors. Approximately 9.3 milliliters of peripheral blood were collected from each donor into EDTA-treated Vacutainer tubes. Ficoll-Paque density-gradient centrifugation was used to isolate PBMCs, with at least 7 million obtained per sample. Trizol reagent was used to extract total RNA from the PBMCs, yielding at least 5 micrograms per sample. For every donor, an aliquot of PBMCs went through flow cytometry to measure the percentages of naive CD45RAhigh/CD27high T cells.

This chain joins TRBV5-1 to TRBJ2-1; the central 12 bases match TRBD2. The sample was blood. This TCR derives from a human donor in good health. The CDR3 reads as follows: CASSQRLAGAYNEQFF. The DNA is as follows: TGCGCCAGCAGCCAGAGACTAGCGGGGGCTTACAATGAGCAGTTCTTC.